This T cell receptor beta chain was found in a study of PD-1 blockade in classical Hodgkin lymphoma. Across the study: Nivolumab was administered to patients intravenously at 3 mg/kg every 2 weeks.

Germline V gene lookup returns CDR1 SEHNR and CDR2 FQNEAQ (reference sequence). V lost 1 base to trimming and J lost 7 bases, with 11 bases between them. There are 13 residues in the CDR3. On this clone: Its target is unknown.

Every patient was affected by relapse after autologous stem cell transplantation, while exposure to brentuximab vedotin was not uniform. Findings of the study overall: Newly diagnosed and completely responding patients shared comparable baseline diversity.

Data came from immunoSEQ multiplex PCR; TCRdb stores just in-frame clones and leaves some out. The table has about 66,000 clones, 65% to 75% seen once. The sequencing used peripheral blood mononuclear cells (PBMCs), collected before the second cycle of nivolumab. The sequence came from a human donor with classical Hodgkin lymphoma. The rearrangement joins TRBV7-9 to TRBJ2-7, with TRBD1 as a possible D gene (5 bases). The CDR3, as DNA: TGTGCCAGCAGCTTAGGTGGGGCGAGTGAGCAGTACTTC. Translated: CASSLGGASEQYF.